The sequence of this T cell receptor beta chain was determined in a study of regulatory T cells in long-lasting Graves disease. This sample's time point: newly diagnosed GD, antithyroid drugs for less than 3 months. PBMC RNA served as the TCR library source. For TCR beta, libraries came from iRepertoire HTBI primers and Arm-PCR of CDR3 regions. Using its own MiXCR run on the multiplex PCR reads, TCRdb lists one record per CDR3 protein. The table has a few hundred thousand distinct CDR3 sequences, roughly 13% seen once. This clonotype has only a few counts. The CDR3 length is 14 residues. V lost 0 bases and J lost 5, with 10 bases in between. Germline V gives CDR1 KGHSH, CDR2 LQKENI. This same sample was also part of a study on T cells in Graves' hyperthyroidism and ophthalmopathy.

The chain joins TRBV18 to TRBJ1-1; tentatively, D is TRBD1 (5 bases). The material was peripheral blood mononuclear cells (PBMCs), obtained at new diagnosis, from a patient treated with antithyroid drugs. This sequence originates from a man between 25 and 39 years old with Graves disease. This chain's CDR3 is CASSPPQGGTEAFF. CDR3 nucleotide sequence: TGTGCCAGCTCACCACCCCAGGGCGGGACTGAAGCTTTCTTT.